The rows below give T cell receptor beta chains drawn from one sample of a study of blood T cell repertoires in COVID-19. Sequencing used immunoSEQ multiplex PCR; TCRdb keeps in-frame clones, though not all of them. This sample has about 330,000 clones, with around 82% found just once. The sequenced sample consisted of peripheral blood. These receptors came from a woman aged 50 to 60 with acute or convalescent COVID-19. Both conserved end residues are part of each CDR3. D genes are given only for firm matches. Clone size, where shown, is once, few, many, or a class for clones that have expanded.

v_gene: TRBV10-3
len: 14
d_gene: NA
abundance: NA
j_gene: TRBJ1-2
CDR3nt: TGTGCCATCAGTGAGTCGGGCAGGGTGGCGCGCTACACCTTC
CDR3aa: CAISESGRVARYTF

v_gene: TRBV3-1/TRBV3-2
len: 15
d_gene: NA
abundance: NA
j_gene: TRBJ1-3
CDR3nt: TGTGCCAGCAGTCCGGACACTCTCTCTGGAAACACCATATATTTT
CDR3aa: CASSPDTLSGNTIYF

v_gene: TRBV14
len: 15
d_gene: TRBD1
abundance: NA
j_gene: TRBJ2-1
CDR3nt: TGTGCCAGCAGCCATGACAGGGGCCCCTACAATGAGCAGTTCTTC
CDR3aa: CASSHDRGPYNEQFF

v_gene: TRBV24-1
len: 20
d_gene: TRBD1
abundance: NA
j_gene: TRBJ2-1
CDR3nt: TGTGCCACCAGTGATTCGCGGCGGGTGTTAACGGGGACAGCCAACAATGAGCAGTTCTTC
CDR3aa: CATSDSRRVLTGTANNEQFF

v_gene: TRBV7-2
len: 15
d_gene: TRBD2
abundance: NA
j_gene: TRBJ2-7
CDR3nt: TGTGCCAGCAGCTTTTCTAGCGGGAGTGCCTACGAGCAGTACTTC
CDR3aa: CASSFSSGSAYEQYF

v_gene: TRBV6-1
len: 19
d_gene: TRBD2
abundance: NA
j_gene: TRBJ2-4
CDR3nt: TGTGCCAGCAGTGAAGGTGGAGGACTAGCGGGTCTAGCCAAAAACATTCAGTACTTC
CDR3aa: CASSEGGGLAGLAKNIQYF

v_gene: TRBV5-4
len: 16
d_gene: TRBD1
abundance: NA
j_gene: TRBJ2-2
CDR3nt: TGTGCCAGCAGCTCGGGACAGGGATTTTTGAACGGGGAGCTGTTTTTT
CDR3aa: CASSSGQGFLNGELFF

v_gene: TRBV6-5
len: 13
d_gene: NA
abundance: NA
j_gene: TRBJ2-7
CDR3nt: TGTGCCAGCAGCCACAGGGTAGTATACGAGCAGTACTTC
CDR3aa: CASSHRVVYEQYF

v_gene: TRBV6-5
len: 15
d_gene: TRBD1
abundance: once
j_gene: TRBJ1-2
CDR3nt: TGTGCCAGCAGCAGGGGACAGGGGAAGATGAGTGGCTACACCTTC
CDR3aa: CASSRGQGKMSGYTF

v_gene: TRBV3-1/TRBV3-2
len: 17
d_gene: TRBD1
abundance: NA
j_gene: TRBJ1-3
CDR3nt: TGTGCCAGCAGCCGAGGGACAGGGGGAAGCTCTGGAAACACCATATATTTT
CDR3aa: CASSRGTGGSSGNTIYF

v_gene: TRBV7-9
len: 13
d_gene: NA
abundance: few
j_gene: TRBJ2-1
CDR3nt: TGTGCCAGCAGCTTACCCGTTTCGGATGAGCAGTTCTTC
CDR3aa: CASSLPVSDEQFF

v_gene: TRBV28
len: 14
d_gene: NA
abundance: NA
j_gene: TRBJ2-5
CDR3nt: TGTGCCAGCAGTTTAGCCGACAGAGAAGAGACCCAGTACTTC
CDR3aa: CASSLADREETQYF

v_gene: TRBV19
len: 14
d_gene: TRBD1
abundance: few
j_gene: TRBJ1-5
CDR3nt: TGTGCCAGTATGGAGGGACAGCTCGATCAGCCCCAGCATTTT
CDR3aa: CASMEGQLDQPQHF

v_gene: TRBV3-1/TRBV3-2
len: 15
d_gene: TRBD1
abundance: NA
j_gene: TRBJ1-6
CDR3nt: TGTGCCAGCAGCCAAGCCGGGACAGGAGACTCACCCCTCCACTTT
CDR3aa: CASSQAGTGDSPLHF

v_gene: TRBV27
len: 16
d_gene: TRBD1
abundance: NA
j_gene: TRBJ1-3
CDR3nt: TGTGCCAGCAGTTTATCCGGGACAGGGTCTGGAAACACCATATATTTT
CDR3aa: CASSLSGTGSGNTIYF

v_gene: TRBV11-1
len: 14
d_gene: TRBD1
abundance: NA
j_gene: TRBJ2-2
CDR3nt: TGTGCCAGCACCCTCGGCAGGGGGCGAGGGGAGCTGTTTTTT
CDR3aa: CASTLGRGRGELFF

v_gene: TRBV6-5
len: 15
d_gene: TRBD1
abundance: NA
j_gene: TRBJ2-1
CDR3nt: TGTGCCAGCAGCTCCGGGACAGGGACCTACAATGAGCAGTTCTTC
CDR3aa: CASSSGTGTYNEQFF

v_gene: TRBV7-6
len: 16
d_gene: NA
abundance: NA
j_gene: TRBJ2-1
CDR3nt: TGTGCCAGCAGCTCCGTACGGGACTCGAACTACAATGAGCAGTTCTTC
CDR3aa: CASSSVRDSNYNEQFF

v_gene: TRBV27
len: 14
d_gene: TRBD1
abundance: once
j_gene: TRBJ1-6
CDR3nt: TGTGCCAGCAGGCCGGGACAGGAAAATTCACCCCTCCACTTT
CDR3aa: CASRPGQENSPLHF

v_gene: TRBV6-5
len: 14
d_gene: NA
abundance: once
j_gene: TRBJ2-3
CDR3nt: TGTGCCAGCAGTTACTCTCAGGGGCGGGATACGCAGTATTTT
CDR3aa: CASSYSQGRDTQYF

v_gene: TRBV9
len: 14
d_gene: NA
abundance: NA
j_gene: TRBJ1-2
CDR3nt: TGTGCCAGCAGCGTACCCCCAGGGGCGGATGGCTACACCTTC
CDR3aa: CASSVPPGADGYTF

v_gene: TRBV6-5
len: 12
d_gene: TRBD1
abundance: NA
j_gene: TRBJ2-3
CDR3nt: TGTGCCACCGACCCGGGACAGGGAACGCAGTATTTT
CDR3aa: CATDPGQGTQYF

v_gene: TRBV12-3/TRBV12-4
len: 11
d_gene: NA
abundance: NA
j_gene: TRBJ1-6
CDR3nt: TGTGCCAGCAGTTCAAATTCACCCCTCCACTTT
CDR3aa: CASSSNSPLHF

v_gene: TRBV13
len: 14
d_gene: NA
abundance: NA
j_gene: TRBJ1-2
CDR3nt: TGTGCCAGCAGCCGCACGACTTCGGTGGTGGGCTACACCTTC
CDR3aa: CASSRTTSVVGYTF

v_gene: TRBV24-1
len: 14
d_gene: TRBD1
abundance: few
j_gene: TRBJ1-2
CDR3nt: TGTGCCACCAGTGATTCACAGGGGAGTTATGGCTACACCTTC
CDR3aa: CATSDSQGSYGYTF

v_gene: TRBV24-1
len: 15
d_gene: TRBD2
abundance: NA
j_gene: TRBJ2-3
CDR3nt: TGTGCCACCAGTGATAGCGGGGTTTCCCTAGATACGCAGTATTTT
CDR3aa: CATSDSGVSLDTQYF

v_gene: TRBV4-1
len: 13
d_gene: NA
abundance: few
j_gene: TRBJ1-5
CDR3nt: TGCGCCAGCAGCCAAGATCTGGCTCAGCCCCAGCATTTT
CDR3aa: CASSQDLAQPQHF

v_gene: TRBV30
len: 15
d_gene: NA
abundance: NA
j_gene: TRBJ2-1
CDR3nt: TGTGCCTGGAGTGTTGGTCTCCCCGGCTACAATGAGCAGTTCTTC
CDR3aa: CAWSVGLPGYNEQFF

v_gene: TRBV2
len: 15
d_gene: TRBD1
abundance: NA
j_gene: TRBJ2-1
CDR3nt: TGTGCCAGCAGCCGTCCGGGACAGGGACGCAATGAGCAGTTCTTC
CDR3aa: CASSRPGQGRNEQFF

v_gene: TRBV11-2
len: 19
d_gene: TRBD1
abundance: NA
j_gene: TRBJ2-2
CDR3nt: TGTGCCAGCAGCTTATCCGGGACAGCCCCTATCTTGAACACCGGGGAGCTGTTTTTT
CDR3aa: CASSLSGTAPILNTGELFF

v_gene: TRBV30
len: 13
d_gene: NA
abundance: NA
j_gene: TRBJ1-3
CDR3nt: TGTGCCTGGAGTCCGACTAGGGGAAACACCATATATTTT
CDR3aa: CAWSPTRGNTIYF

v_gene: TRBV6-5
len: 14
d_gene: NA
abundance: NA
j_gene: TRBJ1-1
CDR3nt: TGTGCCAGCAGTTCATCCGGAGGGAACACTGAAGCTTTCTTT
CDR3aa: CASSSSGGNTEAFF

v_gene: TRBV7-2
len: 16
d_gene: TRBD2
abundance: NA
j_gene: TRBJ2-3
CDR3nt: TGTGCCAGCAGCTTAGCGCTAGCGGGAGGGACAGATACGCAGTATTTT
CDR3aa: CASSLALAGGTDTQYF

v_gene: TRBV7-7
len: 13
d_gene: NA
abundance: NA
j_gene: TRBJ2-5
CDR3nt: TGTGCCAGCAGCACCGGGGTGGAAGAGACCCAGTACTTC
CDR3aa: CASSTGVEETQYF

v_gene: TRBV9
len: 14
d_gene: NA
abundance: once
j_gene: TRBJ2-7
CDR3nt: TGTGCCAGCAGCGGAGACACACATACCTACGAGCAGTACTTC
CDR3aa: CASSGDTHTYEQYF

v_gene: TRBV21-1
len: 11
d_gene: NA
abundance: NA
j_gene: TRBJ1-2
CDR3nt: TGTGCCAGCAGGACAAACTATGGCTACACCTTC
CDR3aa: CASRTNYGYTF

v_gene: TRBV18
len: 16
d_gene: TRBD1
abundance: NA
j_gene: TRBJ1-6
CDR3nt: TGTGCCAGCTCACCACAGGGGGCTTCAGGCAATTCACCCCTCCACTTT
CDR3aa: CASSPQGASGNSPLHF

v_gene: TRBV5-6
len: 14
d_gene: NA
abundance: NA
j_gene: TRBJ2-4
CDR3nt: TGTGCCAGCAGCTTAGGGGGGGCCGAGAACATTCAGTACTTC
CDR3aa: CASSLGGAENIQYF

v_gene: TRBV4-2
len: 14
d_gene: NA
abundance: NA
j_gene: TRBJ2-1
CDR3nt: TGTGCCAGCACCCAGGCGGGCAACTACAATGAGCAGTTCTTC
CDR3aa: CASTQAGNYNEQFF

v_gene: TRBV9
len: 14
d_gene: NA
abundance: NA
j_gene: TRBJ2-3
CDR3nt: TGTGCCAGCAGCGTAGCTACCGGGGCAGATACGCAGTATTTT
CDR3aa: CASSVATGADTQYF

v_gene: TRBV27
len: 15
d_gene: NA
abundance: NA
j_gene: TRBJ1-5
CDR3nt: TGTGCCAGCAGACGCCGGGGAAATAGCAATCAGCCCCAGCATTTT
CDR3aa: CASRRRGNSNQPQHF

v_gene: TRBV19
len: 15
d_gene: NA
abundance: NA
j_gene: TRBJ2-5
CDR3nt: TGTGCCAGTAGCTCGCCAGTCAGGGGTGGGGAGACCCAGTACTTC
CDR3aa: CASSSPVRGGETQYF

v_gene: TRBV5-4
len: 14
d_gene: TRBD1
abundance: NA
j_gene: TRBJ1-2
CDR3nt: TGTGCCAGCAGCTTCGGGACAGGGGGCTATGGCTACACCTTC
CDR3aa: CASSFGTGGYGYTF

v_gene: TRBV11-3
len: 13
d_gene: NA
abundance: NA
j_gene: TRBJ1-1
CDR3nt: TGTGCCAGCAGCGCCAGAAGGAACACTGAAGCTTTCTTT
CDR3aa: CASSARRNTEAFF

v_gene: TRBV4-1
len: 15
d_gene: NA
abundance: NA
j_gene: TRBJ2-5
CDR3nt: TGCGCCAGCAGCCAAGATACGGCAGGGGAAGAGACCCAGTACTTC
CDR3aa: CASSQDTAGEETQYF

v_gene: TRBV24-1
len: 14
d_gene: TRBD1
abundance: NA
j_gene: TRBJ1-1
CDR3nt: TGTGCCACCAGCGACAGGGGCTCCCGTACTGAAGCTTTCTTT
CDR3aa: CATSDRGSRTEAFF

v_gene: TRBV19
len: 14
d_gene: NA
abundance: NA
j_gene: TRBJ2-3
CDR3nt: TGTGCCAGTAGTATGACTACCCTCACAGATACGCAGTATTTT
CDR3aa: CASSMTTLTDTQYF

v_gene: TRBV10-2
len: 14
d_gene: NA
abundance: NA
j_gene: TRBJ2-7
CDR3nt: TGCGCCAGCAGTGAGTCAAGGGGCTCCTACGAGCAGTACTTC
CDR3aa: CASSESRGSYEQYF

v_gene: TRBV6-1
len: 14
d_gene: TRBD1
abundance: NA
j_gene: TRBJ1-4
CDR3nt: TGTGCCAGCAGCAACAGGGGGGAACGAGAAAAACTGTTTTTT
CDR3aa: CASSNRGEREKLFF

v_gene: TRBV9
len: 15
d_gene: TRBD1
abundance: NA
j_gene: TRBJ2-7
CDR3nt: TGTGCCAGCAGCGCGGGACAGGGGACCTCCTACGAGCAGTACTTC
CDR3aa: CASSAGQGTSYEQYF